This T cell receptor (beta chain) was documented in a study of cytomegalovirus exposure and HLA in healthy donors. Overall study results and limits: What a later analysis reportedly showed was that an Asian-associated ancestry cluster had fewer N-insertions than the approximately 720-donor mean. Equally common other TCR beta chains were less clonally expanded than HLA-associated ones, a later analysis found. Apparent HLA restriction characterized most CMV-associated TCR beta chains in a later analysis. In an earlier analysis, in about 530 donors, most V segments appeared productive either ~87% or ~30% of the time.

A note on this clone: What it recognizes is unknown.

PCR was performed using 60 Vbeta and 13 Jbeta primers. Sequencing used immunoSEQ multiplex PCR; TCRdb keeps in-frame clones, though not all of them. The sample contains about 160,000 clones, over 75% of which appear only once. The specimen was PBMCs. This TCR was recovered from a woman aged 18-29 years in good health and CMV-seronegative.

The CDR3 region is CASLRRANTDTQYF. CDR3 nucleotides: TGTGCCAGTTTACGGCGGGCCAACACAGATACGCAGTATTTT. The gene calls are TRBV2 and TRBJ2-3, with a weak D call TRBD2 (5 bases). V lost 9 bases to trimming and J lost 2 bases, with 15 bases between them. Germline loops: CDR1 SNHLY, CDR2 FYNNEI. This CDR3 region has 14 residues. Full variable domain (outside the CDR3, taken from reference TRBV2 and TRBJ2-3): EPEVTQTPSHQVTQMGQEVILRCVPISNHLYFYWYRQILGQKVEFLVSFYNNEISEKSEIFDDQFSVERPDGSNFTLKIRSTKLEDSAMYFCASLRRANTDTQYFGPGTRLTVL.